The T cell receptor beta chain under discussion was sequenced for a study of identical twins (dated by TCRdb to 2016 to 2017). As for the study more broadly: The study deep-sequenced TCR alpha and beta repertoires from monozygotic twins, unrelated adults of various ages and cord blood to test whether fetal clonotypes persist. To rule out contamination, replicate twin experiments were performed at different times with different library preparation protocols. Overall study outcomes, separate from this receptor: Out-of-frame TCR alpha sharing in monozygotic twins was systematically underestimated by recombination models, whereas sharing between unrelated individuals was in agreement with the recombination models. Zero-insertion analyses could be partly confounded by invariant T cells such as MAIT and iNKT, although diverse VJ usage argued against such confounding for most clonotypes. Compared with coincidental sharing between unrelated individuals, out-of-frame TCR alpha sequences shared between twins showed an excess of sequences with low generation probability. Fewer insertions were carried by abundant cord blood beta clonotypes; a weaker similar trend was observed in young adult naive repertoires, while no such trend was observed in memory repertoires. The excess sharing between twins in beta out-of-frame sequences was weaker because fewer shared sequences reduced the signal-to-noise ratio. Because the same donors could not be followed over many years, the conclusions relied on cross-sectional statistical analysis.

The library was obtained by 5' RACE. Sequencing instrument: Illumina HiSeq 2000. Template switching added a universal primer binding site, and the final cDNA carried a unique molecular identifier that allowed TCR cDNA molecules to be counted accurately. Specific primers in the conserved constant-segment region were used to synthesize first-strand cDNA for TCR alpha and beta chains. To control for contamination, every cDNA library was double barcoded, receiving both a SMART-Mk sample barcode and Illumina barcodes. TruSeq adapter sequences along with Illumina sample barcodes were introduced in two successive PCR steps. Sequencing of the TCR alpha and beta cDNA libraries was done on the Illumina HiSeq platform using custom primers. In the paper's pipeline: MiGEC was used to process raw reads and extract unique molecular identifiers, and MiXCR was used to find CDR3 positions. Recombination models were inferred per individual with the repgenHMM and IGoR tools using an EM algorithm. The tcR package in R was used for shared clonotype analysis, with sharing normalized by the product of cloneset sizes. Out-of-frame nonproductive sequences were analyzed to study raw recombination free of thymic and clonal selection effects. In TCRdb, the public reads were trimmed at Q25 with fastp and aligned with MiXCR, with productive beta chains retained. Identical CDR3 proteins give one entry, which carries the most common genes and DNA. TCRdb's processing, not the authors', yielded these V and J calls. Counted in this sample were hundreds of thousands of distinct CDR3 sequences; 8% to 9% of them appeared once. Of the sample, more than 0.75% falls within the top ten clones.

All donors were healthy Caucasians. Three pairs of female monozygotic twins, all aged roughly 18 to 29 years, were included in the twin cohort. The RNA used for TCR libraries was isolated from peripheral blood mononuclear cells. About this clonotype itself: The antigen it binds to is not known. There are no base qualities to consult, and no much larger clone falls within one base.

V loses 1 base, J loses 7 bases, and the germline ends lie 13 bases apart. The CDR3 has 15 amino acids, counting the end cysteine and phenylalanine. The read is trimmed to its CDR3 DNA, 45 bases read in frame from base 1. The germline V gene (reference sequence) sets CDR1 to MNHEY and CDR2 to SMNVEV. The same sample was also used in a study of yellow fever vaccine responses in identical twins. From the second report: According to the authors, the vaccine-induced T cell response in identical twins seemed to be partly convergent and partly specific to each individual. The study precisely tracked vaccine-responding T cell clones in identical twins.

The V gene is TRBV27 and the J gene is TRBJ2-2, with a tentative D gene TRBD1 over 5 matching bases. This TCR was sampled from a woman younger than 35 in good health. The sequenced material came from PBMCs. The bases are TGTGCCAGCAGTTTATTGGCAGGGTATAGCGGGGAGCTGTTTTTT. Its protein reads: CASSLLAGYSGELFF.